The text below deals with one T cell receptor beta chain. Its antigen is currently unknown. The source of the sample is a study of T cell repertoires in cytomegalovirus infection. Study-level information: Matching HLA type and CMV infection were both indicated by public TCR beta signatures. General study results and limits: Predominance within the ex vivo response was attributable to HLA-C-restricted CMV-specific TCR beta clonotypes.

V was pared by 1 base and J by 4 bases, with 12 bases of the junction left unmatched. CDR1 is SGHTA, CDR2 FQGNSA, per germline. The CDR3 runs 18 residues. TCRdb analysed the reads with MiXCR anew, one entry per CDR3 protein. The sample includes fewer than 300,000 distinct CDR3 sequences, about 25% of them seen just once. This receptor was obtained from a human donor in good health (CMV status not recorded). Some clones in this sample may be carry-over from other donors' samples. The specimen was PBMCs. This chain links TRBV7-2 with TRBJ2-5; 10 bases align to TRBD2. CDR3 sequence: CASSLGLTSGMIGETQYF. Here the CDR3 DNA reads TGTGCCAGCAGCTTAGGCCTCACTAGCGGGATGATAGGAGAGACCCAGTACTTC.